This T cell receptor (beta chain) originates from a study of CD4+ T cells in melanoma. TCRdb's copy holds only in-frame clones and misses some; the assay was immunoSEQ multiplex PCR. The sample has roughly 140,000 clones, about nine tenths seen once. This clone was counted only a few times. Its antigen remains unidentified. The germline gives CDR1 KGHSH, CDR2 LQKENI. V lost 2 bases and J lost 2, with 13 bases in between. This CDR3 comprises 16 residues. Findings and limits, study-wide: A reported correlation linked neoantigen-specific CD4+ T cells to CD8+, macrophage and B cell function. Neoantigen-specific CD4+ T cells in melanoma reportedly had diverse differentiation states.

V and J are TRBV18 and TRBJ1-5; tentative D call: TRBD1 (6 bases). The TCR sequence derives from a human donor with melanoma. The CDR3 sequence is CASSPTGRIGNQPQHF. CDR3 nucleotide sequence: TGTGCCAGCTCACCAACAGGGCGGATCGGCAATCAGCCCCAGCATTTT.